These T cell receptor beta chains were read from a single sample in a study of T cell changes during pregnancy in multiple sclerosis. Method: immunoSEQ multiplex PCR; TCRdb's copy keeps in-frame clones and lacks some. The sample carries over 50,000 clones, 75% to 95% recorded once. The starting material was peripheral blood, obtained in the first trimester of pregnancy. These TCRs come from a female donor in good health, enrolled as a control in a pregnancy study. Each CDR3 is given without its conserved first and last residue. The order of the fields is CDR3 length, J gene, V gene, CDR3 protein.

10,TRBJ2-7,TRBV2,ASRRKTYEQY
15,TRBJ2-1,TRBV21-1,ASSRRGGPHSYNEQF
13,TRBJ2-5,TRBV2,ASSGLAGEQETQY
14,TRBJ2-7,TRBV11-2,ASSTPPGGSPYEQY
14,TRBJ1-5,TRBV15,ATSRYGTGSNQPQH
14,TRBJ2-1,TRBV14,ASSPLKRELYNEQF
12,TRBJ2-1,TRBV19,ASSRLGSYNEQF
14,TRBJ2-2,TRBV21-1,ASSKARRVSTGELF
16,TRBJ2-1,TRBV5-5,ASSDGLAGAPPYNEQF
12,TRBJ2-1,TRBV9,ASSVGVSDNEQF
13,TRBJ2-7,TRBV7-8,ASSSDRGLFYEQY
11,TRBJ2-7,TRBV2,ASSEDRAYEQY
15,TRBJ2-7,TRBV11-3,ASSLAGRTSGKYEQY
15,TRBJ2-5,TRBV4-1,ASSQDQQLAAQETQY
12,TRBJ2-4,TRBV28,ASSSHGVVGIQY
12,TRBJ1-2,TRBV10-2,ASSDGVLDYGYT
11,TRBJ1-5,TRBV18,ASSGTGNQPQH
14,TRBJ1-5,TRBV28,ASSLNRGWCNQPQH
13,TRBJ1-1,TRBV25-1,ASSAHRDRGTEAF
12,TRBJ2-7,TRBV5-1,ASSLYDTNYEQY
14,TRBJ2-3,TRBV9,ASSEALAGGTDTQY
15,TRBJ2-3,TRBV4-2,ASSPGIRSSSTDTQY
14,TRBJ2-3,TRBV2,ASSDGGLPAADTQY
14,TRBJ2-7,TRBV7-2,ASSPLGTGRGYEQY
12,TRBJ2-5,TRBV7-2,ASSREMIGETQY
13,TRBJ2-2,TRBV5-8,ASSAGLANTGELF
12,TRBJ2-1,TRBV4-1,ASSQLAGNNEQF
12,TRBJ1-1,TRBV28,ASRPLQGALKAF
12,TRBJ2-1,TRBV6-4,ASSRDYHSNEQF
13,TRBJ1-3,TRBV18,ASLPGQVSGNTIY
13,TRBJ2-7,TRBV5-6,ASSLGSDGAGEQY
13,TRBJ2-3,TRBV6-5,ASWPRTSGTDTQY
11,TRBJ2-7,TRBV6-1,ASRTSGAYEQY
14,TRBJ2-4,TRBV18,ASSPPGRGLQNIQY
16,TRBJ2-6,TRBV19,ASSPFSGSISGANVLT
12,TRBJ1-2,TRBV6-1,ASSGRGLFYGYT
13,TRBJ2-7,TRBV28,ASSLTPLLGHEQY
12,TRBJ2-3,TRBV9,ASSPGTRGDTQY
13,TRBJ1-1,TRBV2,ASSKTMDRRHEAF
12,TRBJ2-1,TRBV6-4,ASSDGAGSNEQF
14,TRBJ2-3,TRBV6-1,ASSDGGGKGSDTQY
16,TRBJ2-5,TRBV9,ASSSAPAGFTSRQTQY
14,TRBJ2-5,TRBV7-9,ASSLALAGGKETQY
12,TRBJ1-2,TRBV18,ASSPEQGNYGYT
13,TRBJ2-1,TRBV6-1,ASSEGLAGGREQF
12,TRBJ2-7,TRBV6-5,ASSHRSGPYEQY
11,TRBJ1-5,TRBV7-9,ASSQEGGQPQH
10,TRBJ1-4,TRBV5-6,ASSVWGEKLF
15,TRBJ1-2,TRBV28,ASSSLSAGRGYYGYT
11,TRBJ1-2,TRBV15,ATSPGTDYGYT
11,TRBJ2-5,TRBV12-5,ASGVRGQETQY
12,TRBJ1-4,TRBV15,ATSRDVADEKLF
13,TRBJ2-2,TRBV6-4,ASSLTGANTGELF
17,TRBJ1-1,TRBV2,ASSRLNRDRGRWIPEAF